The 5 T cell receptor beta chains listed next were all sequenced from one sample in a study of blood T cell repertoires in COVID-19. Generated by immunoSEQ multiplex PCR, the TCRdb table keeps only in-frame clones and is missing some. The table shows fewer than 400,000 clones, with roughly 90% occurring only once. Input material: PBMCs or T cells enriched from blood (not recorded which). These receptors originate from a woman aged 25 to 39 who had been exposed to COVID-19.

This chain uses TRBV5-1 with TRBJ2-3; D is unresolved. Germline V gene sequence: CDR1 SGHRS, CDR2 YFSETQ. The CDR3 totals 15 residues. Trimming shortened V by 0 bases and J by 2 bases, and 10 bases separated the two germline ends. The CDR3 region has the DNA TGCGCCAGCAGCTTGGTTCCCCAGAACACAGATACGCAGTATTTT. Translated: CASSLVPQNTDTQYF.

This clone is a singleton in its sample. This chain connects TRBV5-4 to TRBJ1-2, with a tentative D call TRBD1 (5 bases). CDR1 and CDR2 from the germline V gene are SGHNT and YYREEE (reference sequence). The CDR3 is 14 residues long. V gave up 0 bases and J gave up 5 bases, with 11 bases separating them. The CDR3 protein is CASSLGGGAYGYTF. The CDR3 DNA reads TGTGCCAGCAGCTTGGGGGGGGGAGCATATGGCTACACCTTC.

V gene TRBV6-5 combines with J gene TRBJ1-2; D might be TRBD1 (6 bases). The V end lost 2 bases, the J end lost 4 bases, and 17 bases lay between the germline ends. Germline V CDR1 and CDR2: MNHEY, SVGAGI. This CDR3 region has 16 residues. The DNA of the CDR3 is TGTGCCAGCAGTTACGGGGGCGATTGGGCAGGCTATGGCTACACCTTC. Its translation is CASSYGGDWAGYGYTF.

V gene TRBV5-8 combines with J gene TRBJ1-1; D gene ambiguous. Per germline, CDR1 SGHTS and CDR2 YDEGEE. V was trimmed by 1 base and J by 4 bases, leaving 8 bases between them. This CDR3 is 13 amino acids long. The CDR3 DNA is TGTGCCAGCAGCTTGTTTGCAGGCACTGAAGCTTTCTTT. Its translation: CASSLFAGTEAFF.

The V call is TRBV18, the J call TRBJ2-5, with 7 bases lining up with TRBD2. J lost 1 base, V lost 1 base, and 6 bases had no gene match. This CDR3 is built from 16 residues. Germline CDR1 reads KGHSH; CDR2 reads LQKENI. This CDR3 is CASSPQSGALQETQYF. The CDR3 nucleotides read TGTGCCAGCTCACCACAAAGCGGGGCTCTCCAAGAGACCCAGTACTTC.